The 19 T cell receptor beta chains below all came from one sample that was sequenced in a study of blood T cell repertoires in COVID-19 (dated by TCRdb to 2019 to 2021). Library prep was done by the immunoSEQ multiplex PCR assay. TCRdb carries this immuneACCESS record with in-frame sequences only. Its versions omit some clonotypes, under half of them owing to an unresolved V gene in the studies checked, with the rest unexplained. This sample holds fewer than 110,000 clones; about 90% were observed only once. 6.2% of the sample is in the top ten clones. Material: peripheral blood. The source is a human donor in a cohort sampled during active COVID-19.

The chain joins TRBV27 to TRBJ2-2; possible D gene TRBD2, 5 bases. The germline gives CDR1 MNHEY, CDR2 SMNVEV (reference sequence). Trimming took off 9 bases at V and 4 bases at J, with 27 bases between the two ends. This CDR3 region has 18 residues. CDR3 sequence: CASGRSGSYLLFTGELFF. The CDR3 DNA reads TGTGCCAGTGGGAGATCGGGCAGCTACCTCCTTTTCACCGGGGAGCTGTTTTTT.

The rearrangement joins TRBV30 to TRBJ2-2; D is undetermined. The CDR3 is 14 amino acids. The V gene's germline CDR1 is GTSNPN and CDR2 SVGIG (reference sequence). Trimming took off 3 bases at V and 0 bases at J, with 8 bases between the two ends. This chain's CDR3 is CAWSRLANTGELFF. For the CDR3, the DNA is TGTGCCTGGAGCAGGTTGGCGAACACCGGGGAGCTGTTTTTT.

The rearrangement uses TRBV19 and TRBJ2-5; 15 bases align to TRBD2. This CDR3 is built from 16 residues. V was clipped by 6 bases and J by 5 bases; unmatched bases: 7. CDR1 and CDR2 from the germline V gene are LNHDA and SQIVND (reference sequence). CDR3 bases: TGTGCCAGTAGCGGACTAGCGGGGGGGCCGAATGAGACCCAGTACTTC. It codes for CASSGLAGGPNETQYF.

The CDR3, as DNA: TGTGCCAGCAGTCCCCCTAGGTATAATTCACCCCTCCACTTT. This translates into CASSPPRYNSPLHF. This sequence joins TRBV6-5 and TRBJ1-6; D unresolved. The V end lost 5 bases, the J end lost 4 bases, and 9 bases lay between the germline ends. The CDR3 runs 14 residues. CDR1 and CDR2 (germline): MNHEY, SVGAGI.

This chain uses TRBV18 with TRBJ2-4; 15 nucleotides align to TRBD2. The CDR3 is 20 residues long. Germline V CDR1 and CDR2: KGHSH, LQKENI. With V trimmed by 1 base and J by 1 base, 8 bases remained unmatched. CDR3 bases: TGTGCCAGCTCACCACGGGAAGGACTAGCGGGAGGGATCGCCAAAAACATTCAGTACTTC. Translated: CASSPREGLAGGIAKNIQYF.

This sequence joins TRBV12-3 or TRBV12-4 and TRBJ1-6, with a tentative D call TRBD1 (5 bases). This CDR3 is built from 13 residues. V lost 6 bases to trimming and J lost 14 bases, with 17 bases between them. DNA of the CDR3: TGTGCCAGCAGCCCGGTCGGGGGGTTGACCCTCCACTTT. Translated, it gives CASSPVGGLTLHF.

The gene calls are TRBV5-4 and TRBJ2-3; 7 nucleotides align to TRBD1. The V and J ends lost 0 bases and 0 bases, in that order; junction bases with no gene match: 4. The length of the CDR3 is 16 residues. CDR1 is SGHNT, CDR2 YYREEE, per germline (reference sequence). The CDR3, as DNA: TGTGCCAGCAGCTTGGCCGAACAGGGGAGCACAGATACGCAGTATTTT. Its translation is CASSLAEQGSTDTQYF.

This chain links TRBV28 with TRBJ2-2; 12 bases align to TRBD2. Germline V gene sequence: CDR1 MDHEN, CDR2 SYDVKM. Trimming cost V 5 bases and J 3 bases; bases outside gene matches: 7. The CDR3 loop spans 17 amino acids. The CDR3 DNA sequence: TGTGCCAGCAGTCGACTAGCGGGAGCGGGGGACACCGGGGAGCTGTTTTTT. Translation: CASSRLAGAGDTGELFF.

J is TRBJ1-1 and V is TRBV6-5; no reliable D call. The germline V gene has CDR1 MNHEY and CDR2 SVGAGI. V lost 0 bases, J lost 8 bases, and 16 bases lay in between. The CDR3 is 15 amino acids. In nucleotides, the CDR3 is TGTGCCAGCAGTTACTCGCCCGTTGAACCCAGAGAAGCTTTCTTT. This sequence encodes CASSYSPVEPREAFF.

The chain is built from TRBV6-5 and TRBJ1-3; 10 bases fit TRBD1. The ends lost 5 bases at V and 0 bases at J; junction bases unmatched: 1. Germline V CDR1 and CDR2: MNHEY, SVGAGI. The CDR3 contains 15 residues. The DNA of the CDR3 is TGTGCCAGCAGTCGGACAGGGGGCTCTGGAAACACCATATATTTT. Amino acid sequence: CASSRTGGSGNTIYF.

The V gene is TRBV5-1, the J gene TRBJ2-2; D may be TRBD1 (6 bases). Germline V gene lookup returns CDR1 SGHRS and CDR2 YFSETQ. This CDR3 contains 14 residues. The V gene lost 7 bases and the J gene lost 2 bases, with 12 bases spanning the gap. CDR3 loop: CASETGSNTGELFF. The CDR3 DNA reads as TGCGCCAGCGAGACAGGAAGCAACACCGGGGAGCTGTTTTTT.

The rearrangement uses TRBV12-5 and TRBJ2-5; TRBD2 matches at 9 bases. The length of the CDR3 is 16 residues. Trimming removed 6 bases from V and 5 bases from J; junction bases left unmatched: 13. Per the germline V gene, CDR1 is LGHNT and CDR2 is FRNRAP. The CDR3 reads CASGPGTSIGWETQYF. The CDR3 DNA sequence: TGTGCTAGTGGCCCCGGGACTAGCATAGGCTGGGAGACCCAGTACTTC.

V usage is TRBV28 and J usage is TRBJ2-2, with TRBD1 matching 7 bases. Germline V CDR1 and CDR2: MDHEN, SYDVKM. V shed 8 bases and J 5 bases; nucleotides not matched to a gene: 11. The CDR3 has 15 amino acids. In DNA, the CDR3 is TGTGCCAGCCGAAAGGGGGACAGCGGAACCGGGGAGCTGTTTTTT. It specifies CASRKGDSGTGELFF.

The chain carries TRBV27 and TRBJ2-7, with 14 bases fitting TRBD2. The J segment lost 6 bases and the V segment lost 5 bases, leaving 12 bases of the junction unmatched. The CDR3 is 17 residues long. CDR1 is MNHEY, CDR2 SMNVEV, per germline (reference sequence). The CDR3 sequence is CASSNGLAGGRSPEQYF. CDR3 sequence (DNA): TGTGCCAGCAGTAATGGACTAGCGGGAGGCCGCAGTCCCGAGCAGTACTTC.

This clone was counted between two and nine times. The chain recombines TRBV10-3 with TRBJ1-1, with a weak D call TRBD1 (5 bases). The CDR3 loop spans 13 amino acids. The V gene lost 3 bases and the J gene lost 3 bases, with 8 bases spanning the gap. Per the germline V gene, CDR1 is ENHRY and CDR2 is SYGVKD. CDR3 nucleotides: TGTGCCATCAGTGACCTAGGGGACACTGAAGCTTTCTTT. Encoded protein: CAISDLGDTEAFF.

The V and J genes are TRBV4-1 and TRBJ2-1, with D possibly TRBD2 on 6 matching bases. The CDR3 sequence is 15 residues long. Trimming cost V 0 bases and J 10 bases, with 16 bases left between them. Germline-derived CDR1 and CDR2 are MGHRA and YSYEKL. CDR3 DNA: TGCGCCAGCAGCCAAGATCATGGGACTCGCTGGGAGCAGTTCTTC. Translated: CASSQDHGTRWEQFF.

This chain links TRBV7-3 with TRBJ2-1; TRBD1 might be the D (6 bases). The CDR3 is 16 residues long. V was trimmed by 5 bases and J by 0 bases, leaving 14 bases between them. Germline V CDR1 and CDR2: SGHTA, FQGTGA. The CDR3 spells CASSPSGADSYNEQFF. CDR3 sequence (DNA): TGTGCCAGCAGCCCATCAGGGGCGGACTCCTACAATGAGCAGTTCTTC.

This clone was detected only a few times. The chain links TRBV4-1 to TRBJ2-7, with 10 bases aligning to TRBD1. From germline, CDR1 is MGHRA and CDR2 YSYEKL. The CDR3 has 15 amino acids. V lost 1 base to trimming and J lost 5 bases; unmatched junction nucleotides: 5. The CDR3 DNA sequence: TGCGCCAGCAGCCAAGCCCCGGGGACAGGGGACGAGCAGTACTTC. This encodes CASSQAPGTGDEQYF.

The chain links TRBV10-3 to TRBJ2-1; 8 positions agree with TRBD2. The junction had 4 bases not matched to a gene; V was cut back by 5 bases and J by 1 base. The CDR3 spans 15 residues. The germline gives CDR1 ENHRY, CDR2 SYGVKD. In nucleotides, the CDR3 is TGTGCCATCAGTATAGCGGGAATGTCCTACAATGAGCAGTTCTTC. As protein: CAISIAGMSYNEQFF.